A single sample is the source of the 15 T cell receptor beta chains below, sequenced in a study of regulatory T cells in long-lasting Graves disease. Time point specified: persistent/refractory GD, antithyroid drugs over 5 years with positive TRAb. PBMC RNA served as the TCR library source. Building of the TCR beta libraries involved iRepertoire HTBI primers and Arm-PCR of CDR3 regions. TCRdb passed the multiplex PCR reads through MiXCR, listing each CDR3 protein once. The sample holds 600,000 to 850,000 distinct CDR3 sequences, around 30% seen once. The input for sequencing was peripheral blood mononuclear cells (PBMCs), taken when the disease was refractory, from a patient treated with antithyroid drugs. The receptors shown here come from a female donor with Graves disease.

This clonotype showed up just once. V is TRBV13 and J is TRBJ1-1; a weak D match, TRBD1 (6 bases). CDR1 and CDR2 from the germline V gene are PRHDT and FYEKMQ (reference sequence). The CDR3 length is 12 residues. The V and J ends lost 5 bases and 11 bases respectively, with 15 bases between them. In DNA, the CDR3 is TGTGCCAGCAGCGTAGTAGGGGGGAGGGCTTTCTTT. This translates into CASSVVGGRAFF.

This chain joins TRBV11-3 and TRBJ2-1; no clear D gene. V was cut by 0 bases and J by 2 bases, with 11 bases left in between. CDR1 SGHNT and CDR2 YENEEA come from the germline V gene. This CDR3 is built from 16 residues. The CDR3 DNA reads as TGTGCCAGCAGCTTAGATTTGCGAGGTGCCTACAATGAGCAGTTCTTC. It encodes CASSLDLRGAYNEQFF. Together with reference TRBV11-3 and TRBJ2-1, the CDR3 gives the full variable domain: EAGVVQSPRYKIIEKKQPVAFWCNPISGHNTLYWYLQNLGQGPELLIRYENEEAVDDSQLPKDRFSAERLKGVDSTLKIQPAELGDSAVYLCASSLDLRGAYNEQFFGPGTRLTVL.

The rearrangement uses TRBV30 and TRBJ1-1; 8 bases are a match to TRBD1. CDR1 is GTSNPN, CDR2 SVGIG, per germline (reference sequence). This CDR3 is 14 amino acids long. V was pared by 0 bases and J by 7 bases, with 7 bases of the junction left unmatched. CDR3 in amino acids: CAWSVLQGGYEAFF. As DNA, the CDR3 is TGTGCCTGGAGTGTACTACAGGGGGGCTATGAAGCTTTCTTT. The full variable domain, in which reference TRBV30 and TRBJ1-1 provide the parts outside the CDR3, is SQTIHQWPATLVQPVGSPLSLECTVEGTSNPNLYWYRQAAGRGLQLLFYSVGIGQISSEVPQNLSASRPQDRQFILSSKKLLLSDSGFYLCAWSVLQGGYEAFFGQGTRLTVV.

CDR3 nucleotide sequence: TGTGCCAGCAGCAAAGGGACAGAGGGCACTGAAGCTTTCTTT. Its protein product is CASSKGTEGTEAFF. J is TRBJ1-1 and V is TRBV7-9, with 7 positions matching TRBD1. The V segment lost 5 bases and the J segment 4 bases; nucleotides outside the gene matches: 7. Germline CDR1 reads SEHNR; CDR2 reads FQNEAQ (reference sequence). This CDR3 comprises 14 residues.

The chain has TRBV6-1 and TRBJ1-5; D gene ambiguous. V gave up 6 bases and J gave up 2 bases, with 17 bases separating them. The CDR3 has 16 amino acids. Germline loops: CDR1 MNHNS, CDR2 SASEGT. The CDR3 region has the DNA TGTGCCAGCAGCCTCAGCGAAGGTTGGGGCAATCAGCCCCAGCATTTT. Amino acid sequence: CASSLSEGWGNQPQHF.

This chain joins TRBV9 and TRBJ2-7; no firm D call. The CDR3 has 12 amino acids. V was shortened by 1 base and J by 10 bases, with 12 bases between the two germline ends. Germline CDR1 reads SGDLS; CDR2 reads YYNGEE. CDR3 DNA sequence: TGTGCCAGCAGCGTACGGGTACGAGGACAGTACTTC. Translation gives CASSVRVRGQYF. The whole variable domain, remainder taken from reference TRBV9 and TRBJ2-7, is DSGVTQTPKHLITATGQRVTLRCSPRSGDLSVYWYQQSLDQGLQFLIQYYNGEERAKGNILERFSAQQFPDLHSELNLSSLELGDSALYFCASSVRVRGQYFGPGTRLTVT.

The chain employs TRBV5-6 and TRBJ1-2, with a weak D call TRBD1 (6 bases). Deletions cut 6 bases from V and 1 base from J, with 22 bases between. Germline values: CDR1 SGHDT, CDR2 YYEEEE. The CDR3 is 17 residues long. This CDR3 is CASNSAVGTPDNYGYTF. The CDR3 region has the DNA TGTGCCAGCAACTCAGCGGTCGGGACACCGGATAACTATGGCTACACCTTC.

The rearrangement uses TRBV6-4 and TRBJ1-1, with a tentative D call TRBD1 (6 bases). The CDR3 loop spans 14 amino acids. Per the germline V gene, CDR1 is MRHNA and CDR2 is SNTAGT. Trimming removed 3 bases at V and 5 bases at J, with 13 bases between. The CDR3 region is CASSDGGRYTEAFF. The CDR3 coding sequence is TGTGCCAGCAGTGATGGGGGCAGGTATACTGAAGCTTTCTTT.

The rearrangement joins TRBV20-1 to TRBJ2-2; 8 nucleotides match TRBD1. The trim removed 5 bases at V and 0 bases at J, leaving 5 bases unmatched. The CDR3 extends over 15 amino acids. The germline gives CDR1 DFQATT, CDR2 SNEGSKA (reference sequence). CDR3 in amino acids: CSAQSGGPNTGELFF. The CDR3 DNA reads TGCAGTGCTCAATCAGGGGGCCCGAACACCGGGGAGCTGTTTTTT.

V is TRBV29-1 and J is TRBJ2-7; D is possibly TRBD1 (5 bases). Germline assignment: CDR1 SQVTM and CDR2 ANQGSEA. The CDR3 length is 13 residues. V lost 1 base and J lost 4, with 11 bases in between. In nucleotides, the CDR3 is TGCAGCGTTGAAGGACCAGGGCGGTACGAGCAGTACTTC. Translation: CSVEGPGRYEQYF.

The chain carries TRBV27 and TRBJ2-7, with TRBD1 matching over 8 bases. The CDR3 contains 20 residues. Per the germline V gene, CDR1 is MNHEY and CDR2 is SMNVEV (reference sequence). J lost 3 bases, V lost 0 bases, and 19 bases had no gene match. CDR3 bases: TGTGCCAGCAGTTTATCCTCCGGGACAGGACTCAACAACCGAATCTACGAGCAGTACTTC. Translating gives CASSLSSGTGLNNRIYEQYF.

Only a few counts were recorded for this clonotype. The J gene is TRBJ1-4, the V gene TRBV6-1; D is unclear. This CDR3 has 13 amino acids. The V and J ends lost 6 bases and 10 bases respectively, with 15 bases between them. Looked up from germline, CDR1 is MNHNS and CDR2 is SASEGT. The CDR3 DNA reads TGTGCCAGCAGCGAGGACCGGAGAGGAAAACTGTTTTTT. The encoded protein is CASSEDRRGKLFF.

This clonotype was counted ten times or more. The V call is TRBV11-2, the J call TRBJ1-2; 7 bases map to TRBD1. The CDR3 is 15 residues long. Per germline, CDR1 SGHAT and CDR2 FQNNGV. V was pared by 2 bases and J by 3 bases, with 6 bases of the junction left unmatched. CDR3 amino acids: CASSLSRQGHYGYTF. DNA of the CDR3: TGTGCCAGCAGCTTATCCAGACAGGGTCACTATGGCTACACCTTC.

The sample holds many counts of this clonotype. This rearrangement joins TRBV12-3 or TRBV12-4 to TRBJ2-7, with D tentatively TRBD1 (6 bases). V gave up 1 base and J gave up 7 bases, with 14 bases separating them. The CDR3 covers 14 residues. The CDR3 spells CASSLVGTYFEQYF. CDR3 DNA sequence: TGTGCCAGCAGTTTAGTCGGGACATACTTTGAGCAGTACTTC.

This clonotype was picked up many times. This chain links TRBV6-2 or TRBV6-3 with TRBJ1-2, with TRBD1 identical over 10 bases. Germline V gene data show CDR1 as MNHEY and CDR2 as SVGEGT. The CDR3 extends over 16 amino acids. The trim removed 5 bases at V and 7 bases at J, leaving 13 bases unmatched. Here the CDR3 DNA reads TGTGCCAGCAGTAGAAGGGACAGGGGAAGGGAAAGTGGCTACACCTTC. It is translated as CASSRRDRGRESGYTF.